These 25 T cell receptor beta chains share one sample of origin, sequenced in a study of blood T cells in healthy people across ages. Through a sample-barcoded 5' primer and a J-beta primer mix, a second PCR was run for roughly 6 to 12 cycles. TCRdb re-analysed the 5' RACE reads in MiXCR, keeping a single row per CDR3 protein. The repertoire holds 920,000 or so distinct CDR3 sequences, with less than 50% as singletons. Sequenced sample: blood. Receptors were obtained from a woman in her sixties or seventies in good health.

This chain uses TRBV4-2 with TRBJ2-1; 12 bases fit TRBD2. CDR3 length equals 15 residues. V dropped 2 bases and J dropped 9; count of bases not matched to a gene: 5. The germline V gene has CDR1 LGHNA and CDR2 YNFKEQ. The CDR3 DNA follows: TGTGCCAGCAGCCAACGACTAGCGGGAGAAAGTGAGCAGTTCTTC. Translating it yields CASSQRLAGESEQFF.

This clonotype was seen more than once but under ten times. CDR3 nucleotide sequence: TGTGCCAGCAGCCCCAATGCGATGACTGCCTACGAGCAGTACTTC. This translates into CASSPNAMTAYEQYF. V gene TRBV9 combines with J gene TRBJ2-7; no definite D call. Germline loops: CDR1 SGDLS, CDR2 YYNGEE. This CDR3 contains 15 residues. The V end lost 4 bases, the J end lost 2 bases, and 16 bases lay between the germline ends.

The rearrangement uses TRBV7-6 and TRBJ2-1; the D is unclear. This CDR3 has 14 residues. Between the trimmed V and J ends, which lost 3 bases and 6 bases, there was a span of 12 bases. The germline gives CDR1 SGHVS, CDR2 FNYEAQ. CDR3 coding DNA: TGTGCCAGCAGCTTCCGGGCAGGTATCAATGAGCAGTTCTTC. It codes for CASSFRAGINEQFF.

This chain links TRBV28 with TRBJ2-1, with 7 bases fitting TRBD1. Looked up from germline, CDR1 is MDHEN and CDR2 is SYDVKM. The CDR3 has 14 amino acids. After removal of 5 bases from V and 6 bases from J, the junction contained 7 bases not matched to a gene. The CDR3 protein is CASSQIQGINEQFF. CDR3 coding DNA: TGTGCCAGCAGTCAGATACAGGGGATCAATGAGCAGTTCTTC. The entire variable domain, with the rest obtained from reference TRBV28 and TRBJ2-1, is as follows: DVKVTQSSRYLVKRTGEKVFLECVQDMDHENMFWYRQDPGLGLRLIYFSYDVKMKEKGDIPEGYSVSREKKERFSLILESASTNQTSMYLCASSQIQGINEQFFGPGTRLTVL.

This chain joins TRBV20-1 and TRBJ2-7; no definite D call. The CDR3 is 12 amino acids. V was pared by 2 bases and J by 1 base, with 6 bases between. CDR1 is DFQATT and CDR2 is SNEGSKA in the germline V gene (reference sequence). The CDR3 DNA sequence: TGCAGTGCTAGAAATGGGTCCTACGAGCAGTACTTC. Protein product: CSARNGSYEQYF.

This clonotype occurred once. This sequence joins TRBV7-9 and TRBJ2-7, with D possibly matching TRBD2 (6 bases). Germline V gives CDR1 SEHNR, CDR2 FQNEAQ (reference sequence). V was shortened by 5 bases and J by 4 bases, with 15 bases between the two germline ends. The CDR3 extends over 14 amino acids. CDR3 DNA: TGTGCCAGCAGCCCGCGGGACTTGATATACGAGCAGTACTTC. Amino acid sequence: CASSPRDLIYEQYF.

This chain uses TRBV20-1 with TRBJ2-5, with D perhaps TRBD1 or TRBD2 (5 bases each). The J call could be wrong; TRBJ2-7 is a better fit for the DNA end. Germline assignment: CDR1 DFQATT and CDR2 SNEGSKA (reference sequence). The CDR3 contains 15 residues. The CDR3: CSARDPEGRRYEQYF. For the CDR3, the DNA is TGCAGTGCTAGAGATCCCGAGGGGCGCAGGTACGAGCAGTACTTC.

This clonotype was counted between two and nine times. The V gene is TRBV7-2, the J gene TRBJ2-7, with TRBD2 matching over 9 bases. This CDR3 is 18 amino acids long. Unmatched junction bases numbered 12, after V lost 2 bases and J lost 1 base. Germline-derived CDR1 and CDR2 are SGHTA and FQGNSA. DNA of the CDR3: TGTGCCAGCAGCTTACGACACGCGGGGACTAGCTATTCCTACGAGCAGTACTTC. Its translation: CASSLRHAGTSYSYEQYF.

V and J are TRBV6-5 and TRBJ2-1, with 7 bases that match TRBD2. The trim removed 4 bases at V and 10 bases at J, leaving 4 bases unmatched. There are 12 residues in the CDR3. Per germline, CDR1 MNHEY and CDR2 SVGAGI. CDR3 nucleotide sequence: TGTGCCAGCAGTTGGGCTAGCGGCGAGCAGTTCTTC. Protein sequence: CASSWASGEQFF.

V is TRBV7-2 and J is TRBJ2-1, with D perhaps matching TRBD1 or TRBD2 (5 bases each). Germline values: CDR1 SGHTA, CDR2 FQGNSA. V was cut by 5 bases and J by 7 bases, with 18 bases left in between. This CDR3 is built from 15 residues. Here the CDR3 reads CASSPGTGRSNEQFF. As DNA, the CDR3 is TGTGCCAGCAGCCCCGGGACGGGCAGATCAAATGAGCAGTTCTTC.

This clonotype was seen only a few times. The rearrangement links TRBV7-2 to TRBJ2-3; TRBD2 agrees at 7 bases. The CDR3 totals 11 residues. The germline gives CDR1 SGHTA, CDR2 FQGNSA. Trimming removed 5 bases from V and 13 bases from J; junction bases left unmatched: 6. The CDR3 reads CASSPGGGKYF. The CDR3 nucleotides are TGTGCCAGCAGCCCCGGGGGAGGGAAGTATTTT. The variable domain in full, completed from reference TRBV7-2 and TRBJ2-3, reads GAGVSQSPSNKVTEKGKDVELRCDPISGHTALYWYRQSLGQGLEFLIYFQGNSAPDKSGLPSDRFSAERTGGSVSTLTIQRTQQEDSAVYLCASSPGGGKYFGPGTRLTVL.

The J gene is TRBJ2-1, the V gene TRBV7-9; possibly TRBD2 for D (7 bases). Trimming stripped 5 bases from V and 2 bases from J, with 16 bases between. The CDR3 is 16 residues long. Germline CDR1 reads SEHNR; CDR2 reads FQNEAQ (reference sequence). CDR3: CASSPVGGGAYNEQFF. The DNA for the CDR3 is TGTGCCAGCAGCCCGGTAGGGGGGGGCGCCTACAATGAGCAGTTCTTC. The entire variable domain, with the rest obtained from reference TRBV7-9 and TRBJ2-1, is as follows: DTGVSQNPRHKITKRGQNVTFRCDPISEHNRLYWYRQTLGQGPEFLTYFQNEAQLEKSRLLSDRFSAERPKGSFSTLEIQRTEQGDSAMYLCASSPVGGGAYNEQFFGPGTRLTVL.

In this sample, this clonotype turned up a few times. A much larger clone sits a single nucleotide away, making a read error possible. The genes are TRBV2 and TRBJ2-1; 9 nucleotides align to TRBD2. The DNA end is more similar to TRBJ2-7, so the J call may be wrong. Germline CDR1 is SNHLY and CDR2 is FYNNEI. The CDR3 sequence is 15 residues long. In DNA form, the CDR3 reads TGTGCCAGCAGTGCGACTAGCGGATCTTCCAATGAGCAGTACTTC. As protein: CASSATSGSSNEQYF.

J is TRBJ2-3 and V is TRBV12-3 or TRBV12-4; 11 bases agree with TRBD2. The length of the CDR3 is 17 residues. Trimming removed 1 base from V and 4 bases from J; junction bases left unmatched: 7. CDR3 sequence: CASSLGLAGGLPDTQYF. The CDR3 DNA sequence: TGTGCCAGCAGTTTAGGGCTAGCGGGAGGTCTTCCAGATACGCAGTATTTT.

Comment on this clonotype: The CDR3 end shows no conserved phenylalanine or tryptophan, and so a read error is likely. V is TRBV4-2 and J is TRBJ1-2; 7 positions agree with TRBD1. Germline V lookup: CDR1 LGHNA, CDR2 YNFKEQ. The CDR3 is 16 amino acids. The DNA for the CDR3 is TGTGCCAACAGCCTAGGAATTACCGGGACAGATGTAGGCTACACCGTC. It encodes CANSLGITGTDVGYTV.

The chain links TRBV3-1 to TRBJ2-7; TRBD2 matches 7 bases. Germline CDR1 and CDR2: LGHDT and YNNKEL (reference sequence). The CDR3 runs 13 residues. V trimming: 2 bases; J trimming: 7 bases; junction bases outside the gene matches: 5. The CDR3 sequence is CASSQRREMEQYF. The CDR3 DNA follows: TGTGCCAGCAGCCAAAGGCGGGAGATGGAGCAGTACTTC.

This clonotype has a handful of counts. This chain joins TRBV2 and TRBJ2-1; 16 positions match TRBD2. The ends lost 6 bases at V and 5 bases at J; junction bases unmatched: 4. CDR3 size: 16 residues. Germline V CDR1 and CDR2: SNHLY, FYNNEI. CDR3 protein: CASRGTSGRVHNEQFF. CDR3 nucleotide sequence: TGTGCCAGCAGGGGGACTAGCGGGAGGGTGCACAATGAGCAGTTCTTC.

This sequence joins TRBV20-1 and TRBJ2-3; D call uncertain. Germline V gene sequence: CDR1 DFQATT, CDR2 SNEGSKA (reference sequence). This CDR3 is built from 12 residues. The V and J ends lost 4 bases and 6 bases respectively, with 11 bases between them. As DNA, the CDR3 is TGCAGTGCTACGGTCCCCGGCGATACGCAGTATTTT. Encoded protein: CSATVPGDTQYF.

This clonotype was counted only a few times. The rearrangement uses TRBV20-1 and TRBJ2-5, with unresolved D. This CDR3 comprises 11 residues. The germline V gene encodes CDR1 DFQATT and CDR2 SNEGSKA (reference sequence). V lost 3 bases and J 11 bases, leaving 13 bases between the germline ends. This CDR3 reads CSASDLNEQYF. CDR3 bases: TGCAGTGCTAGTGATCTGAATGAGCAGTACTTC.

V is TRBV20-1 and J is TRBJ2-3; 10 nucleotides match TRBD2. The CDR3 covers 13 residues. The germline V gene has CDR1 DFQATT and CDR2 SNEGSKA (reference sequence). CDR3 amino acids: CRIAGGGTDTQYF. The CDR3 DNA follows: TGCAGGATAGCGGGAGGCGGGACAGATACGCAGTATTTT.

J is TRBJ2-5 and V is TRBV2, with TRBD1 matching 8 bases. The V gene's germline CDR1 is SNHLY and CDR2 FYNNEI. Trimming at V came to 7 bases and at J to 1 base, leaving 8 bases not matched to a gene. This CDR3 comprises 15 residues. In nucleotides, the CDR3 is TGTGCCAGCACCGAATCGGGACAGGCCCAAGAGACCCAGTACTTC. Protein: CASTESGQAQETQYF.

The table lists this clonotype with a few counts. The rearrangement joins TRBV29-1 to TRBJ2-1, with 7 bases identical to TRBD1. The CDR3 sequence is 17 residues long. Germline lookup yields CDR1 SQVTM and CDR2 ANQGSEA. V lost 2 bases, J lost 2 bases, and 12 bases stayed unmatched. Written as DNA, the CDR3 is TGCAGCGTTGAATTCGCACAGGGGAACAGGGCCTACAATGAGCAGTTCTTC. It specifies CSVEFAQGNRAYNEQFF.

The chain joins TRBV20-1 to TRBJ2-3; 11 bases are shared with TRBD2. The junction had 10 bases not matched to a gene; V was cut back by 3 bases and J by 5 bases. CDR1 and CDR2 from the germline V gene are DFQATT and SNEGSKA (reference sequence). CDR3 size: 16 residues. The CDR3 protein is CSASRLAGIRKDTQYF. The CDR3 region has the DNA TGCAGTGCTAGTCGACTAGCGGGAATCAGGAAAGATACGCAGTATTTT.

The chain recombines TRBV20-1 with TRBJ2-7; the match to TRBD2 covers 13 bases. The CDR3 is made up of 15 amino acids. Germline CDR1 DFQATT, CDR2 SNEGSKA (reference sequence). J was trimmed by 6 bases and V by 5 bases; bases with no gene match: 10. The CDR3 bases are TGCAGTGCTGCCCTACTAGCGGGAGGGCCTGGCGAGCAGTACTTC. Its translation is CSAALLAGGPGEQYF.

The V call is TRBV6-1, the J call TRBJ2-3, with 9 nucleotides matching TRBD2. From germline, CDR1 is MNHNS and CDR2 SASEGT. The CDR3 length is 14 residues. V shed 7 bases, J shed 4 bases, and the junction held 6 bases outside the gene matches. The CDR3 coding sequence is TGTGCCAGCATGACGCGGGAGGGTCCAGATACGCAGTATTTT. Protein sequence: CASMTREGPDTQYF.